This T cell receptor (beta chain) was recovered during a study of CD8 T cells in ankylosing spondylitis. General observations from the study: Characteristic of ankylosing spondylitis blood, it appeared, was a TCR beta motif comprising about 8 highly homologous variants. Significant enrichment of disease-linked clones was reportedly seen in matched ankylosing spondylitis synovial fluid. Previously reported in reactive arthritis synovial fluid and blood were some of the motif variants.

Comments on this clonotype: Its antigen is undetermined.

Quantitative 5'-RACE with molecular barcodes generated TCR beta libraries. TCRdb recomputed calls from the 5' RACE reads with MiXCR, one row per CDR3 protein. Found here are about 360,000 distinct CDR3 sequences, 20% to 25% of them singletons; the top ten hold around 13%. The CDR3 runs to 16 residues. Germline CDR1 SGHVS, CDR2 FNYEAQ. The V and J ends lost 0 bases and 0 bases, in that order; junction bases with no gene match: 1. The chain links TRBV7-6 to TRBJ2-2, with TRBD2 matching over 7 bases. This receptor was taken from a male donor with ankylosing spondylitis or in good health (not recorded which). Material for sequencing was blood, either unsorted or a sorted T cell fraction (not recorded which). The DNA for the CDR3 is TGTGCCAGCAGCTTAGCGGGAGGGCCGAACACCGGGGAGCTGTTTTTT. Protein: CASSLAGGPNTGELFF.